This TCR beta chain derives from a study of CD8+ T cells in alopecia areata. Regarding the study as a whole: Clarity of TCR sharing across patients fell short of that in mice, possibly HLA-related.

cDNA serving as the sequencing template came from extracted, reverse transcribed RNA. Clones were sequenced by immunoSEQ multiplex PCR, and TCRdb holds only the in-frame ones, with some missing. This sample yields 30,000 to 35,000 clones, of which around 60% are seen a single time; 40% belongs to the top ten. Those with alopecia areata gave lesional scalp punch biopsies and peripheral blood. Worth noting for this clone: Antigen: not known.

This TCR came from a human donor with alopecia areata. Specimen: NKG2D-high CD8+ T cells sorted from blood.

The CDR3 protein is CASSGGTGANYGYTF. CDR3 sequence (DNA): TGTGCCAGCAGTGGCGGGACAGGGGCCAACTATGGCTACACCTTC. V is TRBV2 and J is TRBJ1-2; 10 bases align to TRBD1. Germline-derived CDR1 and CDR2 are SNHLY and FYNNEI. The ends lost 4 bases at V and 2 bases at J; junction bases unmatched: 4. CDR3 length equals 15 residues.